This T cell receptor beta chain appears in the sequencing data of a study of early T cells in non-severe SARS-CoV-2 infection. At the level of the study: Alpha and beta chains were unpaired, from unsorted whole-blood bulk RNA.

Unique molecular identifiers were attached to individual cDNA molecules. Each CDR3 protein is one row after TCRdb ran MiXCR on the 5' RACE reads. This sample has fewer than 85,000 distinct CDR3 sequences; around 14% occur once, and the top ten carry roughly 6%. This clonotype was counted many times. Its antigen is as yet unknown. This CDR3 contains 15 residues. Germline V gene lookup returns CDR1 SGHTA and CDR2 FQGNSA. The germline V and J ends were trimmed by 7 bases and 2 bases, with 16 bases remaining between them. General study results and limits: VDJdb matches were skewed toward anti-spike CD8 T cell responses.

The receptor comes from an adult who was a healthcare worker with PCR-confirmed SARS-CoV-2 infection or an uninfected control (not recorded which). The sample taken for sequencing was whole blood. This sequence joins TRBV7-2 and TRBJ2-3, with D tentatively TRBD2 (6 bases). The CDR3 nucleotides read TGTGCCAGCAACGAACCGGGACTTTCCACAGATACGCAGTATTTT. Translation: CASNEPGLSTDTQYF.